This T cell receptor beta chain appears in the sequencing data of a study of T-cell memory formation after mild COVID-19. As for the study in general: TCR clusters were largely donor specific. General study results and limits: Clones that contracted clustered mainly in CM and EM if CD4+ and in EMRA if CD8+. Later expanders leaned CD4+, whereas day 15 to 85 contracting clones were balanced CD4/CD8.

The authors produced TCR alpha and TCR beta cDNA libraries with sample barcodes and UMIs by 5'RACE using constant-segment primers. MiXCR was run by TCRdb on the 5' RACE reads, yielding one entry per CDR3 protein. The sample lists 35,000 to 45,000 distinct CDR3 sequences, roughly 6.6% occurring once. This clonotype was counted ten times or more. Its antigen remains unknown. The sample comprised PBMCs or a T cell subset sorted from them (not recorded which). The sequence came from an adult who had mild COVID-19 (a few samples of this study predate the infection). Cell type and time point are not known.

The CDR3 DNA reads as TGTGCCAGCAGCACCTCACGGGGGCCCCAGCATTTT. Protein: CASSTSRGPQHF. The chain is built from TRBV7-8 and TRBJ1-5; D remains ambiguous. The length of the CDR3 is 12 residues. Germline V gene sequence: CDR1 SGHVS, CDR2 FQNEAQ. Trimming shortened V by 5 bases and J by 9 bases, and 11 bases separated the two germline ends.